One sample yielded the 31 T cell receptor beta chains listed below, sequenced in a study of CD8+ T cells in alopecia areata. As to treatment: oral pan-JAK inhibitor, 5-10 mg twice daily. Following RNA extraction, reverse transcription yielded cDNA that acted as the sequencing template. Profiled with immunoSEQ multiplex PCR; TCRdb holds only in-frame clones, not every one. In the table there are approximately 280,000 clones, roughly 64% of which are singletons. The sequencing here drew on CD4+ T cells sorted from blood, taken at week 24, from a patient treated with tofacitinib. The receptor set was obtained from a human donor with alopecia areata.

V usage is TRBV10-3 and J usage is TRBJ2-7; 8 nucleotides align to TRBD1. This CDR3 spans 12 amino acids. The J segment lost 4 bases and the V segment lost 10 bases, leaving 6 bases of the junction unmatched. The germline V gene encodes CDR1 ENHRY and CDR2 SYGVKD. This chain's CDR3 is CANSWTGYEQYF. For the CDR3, the DNA is TGTGCCAACTCCTGGACAGGGTACGAGCAGTACTTC.

This clone was counted only a few times. This rearrangement joins TRBV27 to TRBJ2-1, with D unresolved. Germline V gene sequence: CDR1 MNHEY, CDR2 SMNVEV (reference sequence). The CDR3 sequence is 15 residues long. Trimming pared 3 bases from V and 2 bases from J, leaving 11 bases between. CDR3 in DNA: TGTGCCAGCAGTTTCGGGCAGAATGCCTACAATGAGCAGTTCTTC. Translated: CASSFGQNAYNEQFF.

This clone was seen only a few times. V gene TRBV28 combines with J gene TRBJ1-1; D gene uncertain. The germline V gene has CDR1 MDHEN and CDR2 SYDVKM. V shed 7 bases and J shed 8 bases, with 17 bases lying between them. The CDR3 totals 13 residues. The CDR3 bases are TGTGCCAGCACTCTTCCTCCCCACGGAGAAGCTTTCTTT. It is translated as CASTLPPHGEAFF.

This clone was seen more than once but under ten times. This chain's CDR3 is CASGLGAGGLEATQYF. The DNA for the CDR3 is TGTGCCAGCGGGCTTGGCGCGGGGGGCCTTGAAGCGACCCAGTACTTC. The chain is built from TRBV7-9 and TRBJ2-5; 8 bases match TRBD2. This CDR3 is 16 amino acids long. Germline V lookup: CDR1 SEHNR, CDR2 FQNEAQ (reference sequence). Trimming removed 8 bases from V and 7 bases from J; junction bases left unmatched: 18.

The chain is built from TRBV4-3 and TRBJ2-5, with TRBD1 identical over 10 bases. The CDR3 length is 14 residues. V gave up 5 bases and J gave up 9 bases; unmatched junction bases: 9. From germline, CDR1 is LGHNA and CDR2 YSLEER. CDR3 amino acids: CASSSGQGVTAQYF. CDR3 in DNA: TGCGCCAGCAGCTCCGGACAGGGGGTCACGGCCCAGTACTTC.

This clone was found a few times. The chain recombines TRBV10-3 with TRBJ1-6; D ambiguous. The CDR3 runs 13 residues. CDR1 is ENHRY, CDR2 SYGVKD, per germline. Trimming took 4 bases from V and 8 from J, leaving 9 bases between them. The CDR3 region is CAISVKGDSPLHF. CDR3 bases: TGTGCCATCAGTGTGAAGGGAGATTCACCCCTCCACTTT.

This clone was observed a few times. The chain carries TRBV7-2 and TRBJ1-1, with a weak D call TRBD1 (6 bases). The germline V gene has CDR1 SGHTA and CDR2 FQGNSA. The germline V and J ends were trimmed by 5 bases and 6 bases, with 16 bases remaining between them. The CDR3 runs 14 residues. Here the CDR3 reads CASSHIGGRAEAFF. The CDR3 bases are TGTGCCAGCAGCCATATCGGGGGGCGGGCTGAAGCTTTCTTT.

The chain's CDR3 is CASSADRSETQYF. As DNA, the CDR3 is TGTGCCAGCAGCGCGGATAGGTCAGAGACCCAGTACTTC. The chain uses TRBV5-4 and TRBJ2-5; D gene unclear. Between the trimmed V and J ends, which lost 4 bases and 4 bases, there was a span of 11 bases. The CDR3 is made up of 13 amino acids. Germline CDR1 is SGHNT and CDR2 is YYREEE (reference sequence).

The J gene is TRBJ2-5, the V gene TRBV9, with D perhaps given as TRBD1 or TRBD2 (6 bases each). V lost 4 bases, J lost 2 bases, and 18 bases lay in between. The CDR3 consists of 16 residues. Germline CDR1 reads SGDLS; CDR2 reads YYNGEE. CDR3 sequence reads: CASSPGGGRGQETQYF. The CDR3 region has the DNA TGTGCCAGCAGCCCCGGGGGCGGAAGGGGACAAGAGACCCAGTACTTC.

The chain uses TRBV7-9 and TRBJ1-2, with D possibly matching TRBD1 (6 bases). From germline, CDR1 is SEHNR and CDR2 FQNEAQ (reference sequence). V was trimmed by 0 bases and J by 5 bases, leaving 13 bases between them. CDR3 length: 15 amino acids. CDR3 loop: CASSLAQGSGYGYTF. CDR3 nucleotide sequence: TGTGCCAGCAGCTTAGCACAGGGATCGGGGTATGGCTACACCTTC.

This chain connects TRBV7-3 to TRBJ2-1, with D maybe TRBD1 (5 bases). V lost 1 base, J lost 12 bases, and 13 bases lay in between. There are 13 residues in the CDR3. Germline assignment: CDR1 SGHTA and CDR2 FQGTGA. The DNA for the CDR3 is TGTGCCAGCAGCTTAATGGGCCGAAGGGGGCAGTTCTTC. Protein: CASSLMGRRGQFF.

The chain uses TRBV5-6 and TRBJ1-1; D call uncertain. The germline CDR1 and CDR2 sequences are SGHDT and YYEEEE. Trimming shortened V by 3 bases and J by 5 bases, and 5 bases separated the two germline ends. The CDR3 totals 11 residues. CDR3 sequence: CASSYGTEAFF. The CDR3 DNA sequence: TGTGCCAGCAGCTATGGGACTGAAGCTTTCTTT.

This chain connects TRBV29-1 to TRBJ1-1; D is possibly TRBD1 (5 bases). Trimming shortened V by 3 bases and J by 2 bases, and 16 bases separated the two germline ends. The CDR3 contains 15 residues. Looked up from germline, CDR1 is SQVTM and CDR2 is ANQGSEA. CDR3 sequence (DNA): TGCAGCGTTGAGGGTAGGGGCGCCGTTAACACTGAAGCTTTCTTT. It codes for CSVEGRGAVNTEAFF.

The rearrangement uses TRBV6-1 and TRBJ1-1; 8 positions match TRBD1. This CDR3 comprises 16 residues. Germline values: CDR1 MNHNS, CDR2 SASEGT. V shed 3 bases, J shed 1 base, and the junction held 7 bases outside the gene matches. In DNA form, the CDR3 reads TGTGCCAGCAGTGAGGACAGGGTTATCCCGAACACTGAAGCTTTCTTT. It specifies CASSEDRVIPNTEAFF.

J is TRBJ1-5 and V is TRBV6-5; D uncertain. V gave up 5 bases and J gave up 0 bases, with 5 bases separating them. The CDR3 has 13 amino acids. Germline V gene sequence: CDR1 MNHEY, CDR2 SVGAGI. For the CDR3, the DNA is TGTGCCAGCAGTGATCTTAGCAATCAGCCCCAGCATTTT. It encodes CASSDLSNQPQHF.

This clone was counted only a few times. This chain joins TRBV7-2 and TRBJ2-7; D possibly corresponds to TRBD1 (6 bases). The CDR3 covers 14 residues. V was cut by 2 bases and J by 3 bases, with 11 bases left in between. Germline V gene lookup returns CDR1 SGHTA and CDR2 FQGNSA. The CDR3 nucleotides read TGTGCCAGCAGCTTAATCCAGGACAGCTACGAGCAGTACTTC. Protein: CASSLIQDSYEQYF.

This sequence joins TRBV2 and TRBJ1-5, with D maybe TRBD1 (6 bases). The germline V and J ends were trimmed by 7 bases and 0 bases, with 10 bases remaining between them. Germline CDR1 SNHLY, CDR2 FYNNEI. The CDR3 totals 14 residues. Here the CDR3 DNA reads TGTGCCAGCACCGGACAGAATAGCAATCAGCCCCAGCATTTT. It codes for CASTGQNSNQPQHF.

V usage is TRBV4-2 and J usage is TRBJ2-1; TRBD2 matches at 10 bases. The CDR3 runs to 20 residues. J lost 5 bases, V lost 0 bases, and 16 bases had no gene match. Germline CDR1 LGHNA, CDR2 YNFKEQ. CDR3 DNA: TGTGCCAGCAGCCAAGATGGGTTCGCTGCCGCTAGCGGGGGAAACAATGAGCAGTTCTTC. It yields the protein CASSQDGFAAASGGNNEQFF.

This clone was counted only a few times. The rearrangement uses TRBV27 and TRBJ2-7; 8 nucleotides agree with TRBD1. The CDR3 contains 18 residues. CDR1 is MNHEY, CDR2 SMNVEV, per germline (reference sequence). Trimming removed 2 bases from V and 4 bases from J; junction bases left unmatched: 16. The CDR3 nucleotides read TGTGCCAGCAGTTTAAGTATGGCGGGCAGGGGGCAGGATTACGAGCAGTACTTC. Translation: CASSLSMAGRGQDYEQYF.

The chain uses TRBV7-2 and TRBJ2-1, with D hard to call. The V and J ends lost 3 bases and 5 bases respectively, with 11 bases between them. There are 14 residues in the CDR3. CDR1 is SGHTA, CDR2 FQGNSA, per germline. The CDR3 DNA is TGTGCCAGCAGCTTTCTCCCGACCCACAATGAGCAGTTCTTC. This encodes CASSFLPTHNEQFF.

A note on this clone: Different DNA sequences within this sample yield the same CDR3. The chain is built from TRBV5-1 and TRBJ2-5; tentatively, D is TRBD2 (5 bases). This CDR3 region has 11 residues. The V end lost 4 bases, the J end lost 5 bases, and 6 bases lay between the germline ends. Germline V CDR1 and CDR2: SGHRS, YFSETQ. This CDR3 reads CASSPGETQYF. The CDR3 DNA reads as TGCGCCAGCAGCCCGGGGGAGACCCAGTACTTC.

The chain joins TRBV15 to TRBJ1-2; D remains ambiguous. Germline values: CDR1 LNHNV, CDR2 YYDKDF (reference sequence). This CDR3 has 14 residues. V lost 7 bases, J lost 2 bases, and 14 bases lay in between. The CDR3, as DNA: TGTGCCACCACCTTAGGAGGCGCGAACTATGGCTACACCTTC. Protein product: CATTLGGANYGYTF.

A single count supports this clone. The gene calls are TRBV4-2 and TRBJ1-2, with D unresolved. Germline CDR1 reads LGHNA; CDR2 reads YNFKEQ. Deletions cut 0 bases from V and 7 bases from J, with 12 bases between. This CDR3 spans 14 amino acids. CDR3 sequence reads: CASSQDQEELGYTF. For the CDR3, the DNA is TGTGCCAGCAGCCAAGACCAAGAGGAGCTTGGCTACACCTTC.

This clone was observed a single time. The genes are TRBV18 and TRBJ1-2; TRBD1 is a possible D gene (6 bases). The V end lost 1 base, the J end lost 8 bases, and 14 bases lay between the germline ends. This CDR3 is 14 amino acids long. From germline, CDR1 is KGHSH and CDR2 LQKENI. The CDR3 region has the DNA TGTGCCAGCTCACCACAACAGGGCTTGGAGGGCTACACCTTC. This translates into CASSPQQGLEGYTF.

The chain has TRBV7-2 and TRBJ1-6; no reliable D call. The germline V gene encodes CDR1 SGHTA and CDR2 FQGNSA. Trimming left V 1 base short and J 8 bases short, with 12 bases between. CDR3 length equals 15 residues. The CDR3, as DNA: TGTGCCAGCAGCTTAGTGGCGCAATCTGATTCACCCCTCCACTTT. Translated: CASSLVAQSDSPLHF.

The chain combines TRBV29-1 with TRBJ1-2, with D unclear. V lost 3 bases and J 7 bases, leaving 15 bases between the germline ends. Germline CDR1 is SQVTM and CDR2 is ANQGSEA. CDR3 length: 13 amino acids. CDR3 residues: CSVDWTASGGYTF. In DNA form, the CDR3 reads TGCAGCGTTGATTGGACGGCGAGCGGTGGCTACACCTTC.

This clone has more than one count but fewer than ten. The rearrangement links TRBV30 to TRBJ2-2; a possible D gene is TRBD2 (6 bases). The germline V gene has CDR1 GTSNPN and CDR2 SVGIG (reference sequence). CDR3 length: 13 residues. The V and J ends lost 7 bases and 7 bases respectively, with 16 bases between them. The CDR3 bases are TGTGCCTCGGCGGGGAGTAGGGTCGGGGAGCTGTTTTTT. It translates to CASAGSRVGELFF. The full variable domain, in which reference TRBV30 and TRBJ2-2 provide the parts outside the CDR3, is SQTIHQWPATLVQPVGSPLSLECTVEGTSNPNLYWYRQAAGRGLQLLFYSVGIGQISSEVPQNLSASRPQDRQFILSSKKLLLSDSGFYLCASAGSRVGELFFGEGSRLTVL.

J is TRBJ1-4 and V is TRBV18; no firm D call. This CDR3 comprises 15 residues. From germline, CDR1 is KGHSH and CDR2 LQKENI. Trimming pared 5 bases from V and 5 bases from J, leaving 15 bases between. The CDR3 loop is CASSSYSIENEKLFF. CDR3 nucleotides: TGTGCCAGCTCATCGTATAGCATTGAGAATGAAAAACTGTTTTTT.

The chain joins TRBV25-1 to TRBJ2-7; D is undetermined. Trimming removed 2 bases at V and 5 bases at J, with 16 bases between. Germline-derived CDR1 and CDR2 are MGHDK and SYGVNS. This CDR3 contains 15 residues. The CDR3 loop reads CASSELGKSMDEQYF. In DNA form, the CDR3 reads TGTGCCAGCAGTGAACTGGGGAAGTCCATGGACGAGCAGTACTTC.

In its sample, this clone was seen once. This chain links TRBV9 with TRBJ2-2; TRBD2 matches at 10 bases. J lost 0 bases, V lost 2 bases, and 4 bases had no gene match. The CDR3 length is 17 residues. Germline CDR1 reads SGDLS; CDR2 reads YYNGEE. DNA of the CDR3: TGTGCCAGCAGCGTTTTAGCGGGGGGCACGAACACCGGGGAGCTGTTTTTT. Protein: CASSVLAGGTNTGELFF.

This clone was found a few times. V is TRBV5-6 and J is TRBJ2-6; D call uncertain. CDR3 length: 14 amino acids. Germline loops: CDR1 SGHDT, CDR2 YYEEEE. Trimming pared 2 bases from V and 0 bases from J, leaving 3 bases between. This chain's CDR3 is CASSFISGANVLTF. In nucleotides, the CDR3 is TGTGCCAGCAGCTTCATCTCTGGGGCCAACGTCCTGACTTTC.